This T cell receptor beta chain emerged from a study of blood T cell repertoires in COVID-19. In the study overall: Researchers got acute and convalescent COVID-19 samples from the United States, Italy and Spain. The analysed material was cDNA or gDNA that came from T cells, B-cell-depleted T cells, or PBMCs.

Assay: immunoSEQ multiplex PCR; the TCRdb copy retains only in-frame clones and omits some. This sample yields 350,000 to 400,000 clones, of which around nine tenths are seen a single time; 1.5% to 2% belongs to the top ten. The study recruited people aged about 18 to 95 years across more than 20 US areas. The CDR3 totals 17 residues. Germline V CDR1 and CDR2: SGHTA, FQGNSA. Trimming removed 4 bases from V and 1 base from J; junction bases left unmatched: 6. The sequencing input was PBMCs or T cells enriched from blood (not recorded which). V usage is TRBV7-2 and J usage is TRBJ2-2; TRBD2 matches 10 bases. The sequence came from a woman under 40 who had recovered from COVID-19. The DNA of the CDR3 is TGTGCCAGCAGCTCGCCGGGACTAGCGCTGAACACCGGGGAGCTGTTTTTT. Translating gives CASSSPGLALNTGELFF. Drawing the rest from reference TRBV7-2 and TRBJ2-2, the complete variable domain is GAGVSQSPSNKVTEKGKDVELRCDPISGHTALYWYRQSLGQGLEFLIYFQGNSAPDKSGLPSDRFSAERTGGSVSTLTIQRTQQEDSAVYLCASSSPGLALNTGELFFGEGSRLTVL.